This T cell receptor (beta chain) was sequenced for a study of T cell repertoires in cytomegalovirus infection (dated by TCRdb to between 2019 and 2020). Regarding the complete study: Peptide stimulations targeted recently identified HLA-C-restricted CMV epitopes, whose presentation resists viral immunomodulation, together with well-studied HLA-B-restricted epitopes. Because public TCR beta signatures pointed to carriage of CMV infection together with the matching HLA type, the HLA type of each donor mattered for the analysis. Broad study findings and their caveats: The ex vivo response was dominated by HLA-C-restricted CMV-specific TCR beta clonotypes, which also provided the single most frequent clonotype in two of eight donors. In both this cohort and an independent approximately 350-donor cohort, the cumulative frequency of public TCR beta family members distinguished carriers of CMV infection plus the relevant HLA type.

There are 15 amino acids in the CDR3, from cysteine to phenylalanine inclusive. Just the 45-base CDR3 DNA is kept, in frame starting at base 1. The germline V gene (reference sequence) gives CDR1 as LNHDA and CDR2 as SQIVND. V is cut by 3 bases and J by 11 bases, and the space between the germline ends is 17 bases. This clonotype appeared once. The target of this receptor is not known. It has no much larger one-base neighbor in the sample; base qualities were not kept. Resting on one read, the evidence is weak. This sample's treatment or condition label indicates: in vitro stimulation with specific CMV peptide epitopes to enrich CMV-specific T cells. The run used an Illumina HiSeq 1500. TCRdb reprocessing: public reads trimmed at Q25 with fastp, clones called with MiXCR, in-frame beta chains kept. One record per CDR3 amino acid sequence lists the most common genes and DNA. The table for this sample lists fewer than 950,000 distinct CDR3 sequences; less than 35% of them were counted only once. Roughly an eighth of the sample belongs to the ten largest clones.

The sample consisted of cultured CD8+ T cells from PBMCs, taken from culture after CMV antigen stimulation. This chain joins TRBV19 to TRBJ1-6, with no reliable assignment of the D segment. The TCR was taken from a human donor in good health (CMV status not recorded). Some clones in this sample may be carry-over from other donors' samples. The CDR3 protein: CASSIGFPPVAPLHF. The DNA is as follows: TGTGCCAGTAGTATTGGATTCCCTCCGGTGGCACCCCTCCACTTT.